This T cell receptor (beta chain) stems from a study of CD8+ T cells in alopecia areata. Sequencing used cDNA as its template, made by extracting RNA and reverse transcribing it. Profiling relied on immunoSEQ multiplex PCR, and the TCRdb table lists in-frame clones only, not all of them. The top ten hold about 1.6% of the sample, which has about 220,000 clones, under 75% seen once. The ends were cut back, 6 bases at V and 0 bases at J, with 3 bases in the middle. The CDR3 is 11 amino acids. Germline lookup yields CDR1 SNHLY and CDR2 FYNNEI. As for treatment: oral pan-JAK inhibitor, 5-10 mg twice daily.

This TCR came from a human donor with alopecia areata. The sample here was CD4+ T cells sorted from blood, taken at week 4, from a patient treated with tofacitinib. V is TRBV2 and J is TRBJ2-7; no reliable D call. The CDR3 DNA sequence: TGTGCCAGCAGACCCTCCTACGAGCAGTACTTC. Translating it yields CASRPSYEQYF. The full variable domain, in which reference TRBV2 and TRBJ2-7 provide the parts outside the CDR3, is EPEVTQTPSHQVTQMGQEVILRCVPISNHLYFYWYRQILGQKVEFLVSFYNNEISEKSEIFDDQFSVERPDGSNFTLKIRSTKLEDSAMYFCASRPSYEQYFGPGTRLTVT.